A selection of T cell receptor beta chains follows, all from one sample in a study of blood T cell repertoires in COVID-19. Profiling relied on immunoSEQ multiplex PCR, and the TCRdb table lists in-frame clones only, not all of them. The table lists some 300,000 clones, 70% to 90% of them singletons. Sequencing was performed on peripheral blood. These receptors came from a woman aged 45-65 years with COVID-19, enrolled during active disease. Each CDR3 is given with its conserved first and last residue. The D gene is left open where the match is weak. Some rows have no size entry. The others give once, few or many, or a class for an expanded clone.

CDR3aa,CDR3nt,j_gene,v_gene,abundance,d_gene
CASSTLTGVGNTIYF,TGTGCCAGCAGCACGCTAACAGGGGTTGGAAACACCATATATTTT,TRBJ1-3,TRBV7-8,NA,TRBD1
CASSQETAGGGPDTQYF,TGTGCCAGCAGCCAAGAGACGGCGGGAGGTGGCCCAGATACGCAGTATTTT,TRBJ2-3,TRBV4-2,NA,TRBD2
CASSPGGGAYQEQFF,TGTGCCAGCAGCCCGGGGGGCGGGGCTTATCAAGAGCAGTTCTTC,TRBJ2-1,TRBV11-3,NA,NA
CATQGNYEQYF,TGTGCCACCCAGGGGAACTACGAGCAGTACTTC,TRBJ2-7,TRBV10-3,NA,NA
CASSYMPAGTGGEKLFF,TGTGCCAGCAGCTACATGCCCGCCGGGACAGGGGGTGAAAAACTGTTTTTT,TRBJ1-4,TRBV7-9,NA,TRBD1
CASSLSVGVTDTQYF,TGCGCCAGCAGCTTAAGTGTGGGAGTCACAGATACGCAGTATTTT,TRBJ2-3,TRBV5-1,NA,NA
CASSRSYGVTYEQYF,TGTGCCAGCAGCCGAAGTTACGGAGTCACCTACGAGCAGTACTTC,TRBJ2-7,TRBV7-9,NA,NA
CASSFDYRGPSSGRAEQYF,TGTGCCAGCAGTTTCGACTACCGGGGACCGAGTAGCGGGAGGGCCGAGCAGTACTTC,TRBJ2-7,TRBV6-2/TRBV6-3,NA,TRBD2
CASSRTGNQPQHF,TGTGCCAGCAGCCGGACAGGGAATCAGCCCCAGCATTTT,TRBJ1-5,TRBV6-5,NA,TRBD1
CASGDRVESPLHF,TGTGCCAGCGGGGACAGGGTTGAATCACCCCTCCACTTT,TRBJ1-6,TRBV6-6,NA,TRBD1
CASQEQGLNTEAFF,TGTGCCAGCCAGGAACAGGGGCTGAACACTGAAGCTTTCTTT,TRBJ1-1,TRBV19,NA,TRBD1
CASMNAGLASEQFF,TGTGCCAGCATGAATGCGGGCCTTGCGAGTGAGCAGTTCTTC,TRBJ2-1,TRBV6-5,few,NA
CAWRTVNNSPLHF,TGTGCCTGGAGGACAGTTAATAATTCACCCCTCCACTTT,TRBJ1-6,TRBV30,NA,NA
CASSFGSGRAAFEQYF,TGTGCCAGCAGCTTTGGTAGCGGGAGGGCCGCGTTCGAGCAGTACTTC,TRBJ2-7,TRBV5-4,once,TRBD2
CASSPVRQGQAEQFF,TGCGCCAGCAGCCCGGTACGACAGGGTCAAGCTGAGCAGTTCTTC,TRBJ2-1,TRBV5-1,NA,TRBD1
CASRGTGGEGEQFF,TGCGCCAGCAGGGGGACAGGGGGCGAGGGTGAGCAGTTCTTC,TRBJ2-1,TRBV5-1,NA,TRBD1
CASSIRIILEGVGNEQFF,TGTGCCAGTAGTATACGAATAATACTAGAGGGAGTGGGGAATGAGCAGTTCTTC,TRBJ2-1,TRBV19,NA,NA
CASSEQTRLARPQNEQFF,TGTGCCAGCAGCGAGCAAACCCGACTAGCGAGACCTCAGAATGAGCAGTTCTTC,TRBJ2-1,TRBV9,NA,TRBD2
CATSRGGTGEEQYF,TGTGCCACCAGCAGGGGGGGGACAGGGGAAGAGCAGTACTTC,TRBJ2-7,TRBV15,NA,TRBD1
CASSQDSRDRGLDTF,TGTGCCAGCAGCCAAGATAGCCGGGACAGGGGCTTGGACACCTTC,TRBJ1-2,TRBV14,NA,TRBD1
CASSVGDRVQETQYF,TGTGCCAGCAGCGTGGGTGACAGGGTCCAAGAGACCCAGTACTTC,TRBJ2-5,TRBV9,NA,TRBD1